This record covers a single TCR beta chain. Its specificity is unknown. The sample originates from a study of cytomegalovirus exposure and HLA in healthy donors. With 60 Vbeta and 13 Jbeta primers, the PCR was carried out. Sequencing used immunoSEQ multiplex PCR; TCRdb keeps in-frame clones, though not all of them. The sample contains about 160,000 clones, roughly 82% of which appear only once. Trimming took off 2 bases at V and 1 base at J, with 21 bases between the two ends. Germline CDR1 is WNHNN and CDR2 is SYGVQD (reference sequence). This CDR3 has 19 residues. Findings of the study overall: Reports indicated that the classifier achieved high specificity and sensitivity in diagnosing cytomegalovirus status.

The chain links TRBV10-1 to TRBJ2-4; D possibly corresponds to TRBD1 (5 bases). The receptor was derived from a man aged 45-65 years in good health and CMV-seropositive. The sample comprised PBMCs. CDR3 coding DNA: TGCGCCAGCAGTGAGGGTCGGACAAGTTGCTACAGGGCCAAAAACATTCAGTACTTC. Its translation is CASSEGRTSCYRAKNIQYF.